This T cell receptor beta chain was documented in a study of cytomegalovirus exposure and HLA in healthy donors. Study as a whole: One earlier analysis, a look at 150 million to 200 million T cells, found more than 100 million unique TCR beta sequences.

The V and J ends lost 1 base and 7 bases, in that order; junction bases with no gene match: 16. This CDR3 comprises 17 residues. Germline V gene lookup returns CDR1 SGHTA and CDR2 FQGNSA. Broader study findings: After further analysis at a later stage, roughly 15,000 TCR beta sequences were associated with HLA alleles at 0.05 false discovery rate. Per a prior analysis, the majority of TCR beta V segments were productive roughly 87% or roughly 30% of the time. Follow-up analysis found HLA locus-dependent TCR association rates, highest for DRB1 and lowest for HLA-C.

About this clone: Its specificity is unknown.

Use of 60 Vbeta and 13 Jbeta primers characterized the PCR. Sequencing was performed with immunoSEQ multiplex PCR; in TCRdb, only in-frame clones are kept and a portion is missing. The specimen's table records 75,000 to 95,000 clones. The clonotype was recovered from a woman aged 55-69 years in good health and CMV-seronegative. The chain is built from TRBV7-2 and TRBJ2-7; TRBD2 matches 7 bases. Sequenced: PBMCs. CDR3 protein: CASSLGGGLDITEEQYF. The CDR3, as DNA: TGTGCCAGCAGCTTAGGTGGTGGACTAGATATTACTGAGGAGCAGTACTTC.